This section outlines one TCR beta chain sequence together with its context. V lost 5 bases and J 0 bases, leaving 19 bases between the germline ends. CDR3 size: 17 residues. The data are from a study of CD8 T cells in Susac syndrome. The RNA, 0.5 to 1 ug, was put through reverse transcription using random hexamers. TCRdb re-analysed the immunoSEQ multiplex PCR reads in MiXCR, keeping a single row per CDR3 protein. The sample lists hundreds of thousands of distinct CDR3 sequences; about 93% were seen once. Source material: CD4+ T cells from PBMCs. The chain joins TRBV12-3 or TRBV12-4 to TRBJ1-2; D is unclear. This receptor was taken from a human donor with multiple sclerosis. The CDR3 here is CASSHPRWGEANYGYTF. CDR3 in DNA: TGTGCCAGCAGTCACCCCCGGTGGGGAGAGGCTAACTATGGCTACACCTTC.